The T cell receptor beta chain described here comes from a study of cytomegalovirus exposure and HLA in healthy donors. Study conclusions and caveats: In a later analysis, V- and J-gene trimming of beta chains associated with a DCLRE1C missense variant, replicated independently.

Amplification used 60 Vbeta primers and 13 Jbeta primers. Sequencing used immunoSEQ multiplex PCR; TCRdb keeps in-frame clones, though not all of them. The sample carries roughly 120,000 clones, roughly 9% recorded once. Between the trimmed V and J ends, which lost 3 bases and 1 base, there was a span of 13 bases. Germline V CDR1 and CDR2: SGHDT, YYEEEE. The CDR3 consists of 15 residues. In its sample, this clone was seen a few times. Its target is not known. The clonotype was recovered from a woman aged 40 to 50 in good health and CMV-seropositive. V gene TRBV5-6 combines with J gene TRBJ1-1, with a weak D call TRBD1 (6 bases). The sample was PBMCs. CDR3 region: CASSSVKQGNTEAFF. The CDR3, as DNA: TGTGCCAGCAGCTCCGTGAAACAGGGGAACACTGAAGCTTTCTTT.